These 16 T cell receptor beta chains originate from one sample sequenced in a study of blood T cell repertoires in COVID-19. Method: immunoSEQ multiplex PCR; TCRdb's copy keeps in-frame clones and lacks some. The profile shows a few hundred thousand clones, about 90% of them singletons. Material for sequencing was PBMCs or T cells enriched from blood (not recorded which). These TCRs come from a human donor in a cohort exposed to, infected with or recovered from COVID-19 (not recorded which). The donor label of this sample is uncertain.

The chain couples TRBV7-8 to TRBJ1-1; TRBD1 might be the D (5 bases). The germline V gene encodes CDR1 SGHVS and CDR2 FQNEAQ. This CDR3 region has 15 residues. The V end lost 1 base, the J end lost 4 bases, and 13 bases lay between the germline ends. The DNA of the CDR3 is TGTGCCAGCAGCTTAGGAGCGGGGGTCGGCACTGAAGCTTTCTTT. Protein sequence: CASSLGAGVGTEAFF.

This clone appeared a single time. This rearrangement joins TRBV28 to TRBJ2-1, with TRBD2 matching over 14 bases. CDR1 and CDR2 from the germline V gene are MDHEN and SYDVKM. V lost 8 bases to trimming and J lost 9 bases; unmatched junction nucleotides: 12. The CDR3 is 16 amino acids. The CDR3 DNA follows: TGTGCCAGCCCTCCTCCGGGACTAGCGGGGGCCAGTGAGCAGTTCTTC. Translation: CASPPPGLAGASEQFF.

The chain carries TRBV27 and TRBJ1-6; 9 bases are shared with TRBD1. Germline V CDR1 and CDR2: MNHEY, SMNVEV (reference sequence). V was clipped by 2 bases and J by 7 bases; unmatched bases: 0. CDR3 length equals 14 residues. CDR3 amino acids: CASSLDRGNSPLHF. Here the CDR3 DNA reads TGTGCCAGCAGTTTAGACAGGGGGAATTCACCCCTCCACTTT.

Here the CDR3 reads CASSPPGAGNQPQHF. In nucleotides, the CDR3 is TGTGCCAGCTCACCACCGGGGGCGGGCAATCAGCCCCAGCATTTT. The chain links TRBV18 to TRBJ1-5, with a tentative D call TRBD1 (6 bases). CDR1 is KGHSH, CDR2 LQKENI, per germline. V gave up 0 bases and J gave up 2 bases, with 8 bases separating them. The CDR3 has 15 residues.

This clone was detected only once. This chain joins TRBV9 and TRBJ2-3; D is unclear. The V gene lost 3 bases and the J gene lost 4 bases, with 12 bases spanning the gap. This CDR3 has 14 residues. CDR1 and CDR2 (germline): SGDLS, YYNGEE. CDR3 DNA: TGTGCCAGCAGCGGTCTACCGGTCCCAGATACGCAGTATTTT. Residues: CASSGLPVPDTQYF.

This CDR3 reads CASSIDLITGTSRYEQYF. CDR3 in DNA: TGTGCCAGTAGTATAGATCTTATTACCGGGACTTCCCGCTACGAGCAGTACTTC. This sequence joins TRBV19 and TRBJ2-7; possible D gene TRBD2, 6 bases. Germline CDR1 is LNHDA and CDR2 is SQIVND (reference sequence). CDR3 length equals 18 residues. Trimming cost V 0 bases and J 3 bases, with 21 bases left between them.

As DNA, the CDR3 is TGTGCCAGCAGTGACCTTAGCGTGCAGTACTTC. Protein sequence: CASSDLSVQYF. The gene calls are TRBV6-1 and TRBJ2-7; TRBD2 might be the D (5 bases). Trimming pared 3 bases from V and 9 bases from J, leaving 9 bases between. The CDR3 has 11 residues. From germline, CDR1 is MNHNS and CDR2 SASEGT.

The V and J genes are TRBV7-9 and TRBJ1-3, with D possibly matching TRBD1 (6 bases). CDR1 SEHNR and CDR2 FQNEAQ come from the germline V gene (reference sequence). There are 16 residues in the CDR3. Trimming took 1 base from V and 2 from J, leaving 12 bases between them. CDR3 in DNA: TGTGCCAGCAGCTTAGTCCAGGGGCTGGCTGGAAACACCATATATTTT. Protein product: CASSLVQGLAGNTIYF. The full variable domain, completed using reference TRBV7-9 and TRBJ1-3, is DTGVSQNPRHKITKRGQNVTFRCDPISEHNRLYWYRQTLGQGPEFLTYFQNEAQLEKSRLLSDRFSAERPKGSFSTLEIQRTEQGDSAMYLCASSLVQGLAGNTIYFGEGSWLTVV.

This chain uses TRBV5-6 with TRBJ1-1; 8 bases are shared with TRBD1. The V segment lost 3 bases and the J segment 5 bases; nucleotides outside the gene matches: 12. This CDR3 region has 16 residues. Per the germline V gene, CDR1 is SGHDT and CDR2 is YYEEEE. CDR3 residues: CASSSRQGASGTEAFF. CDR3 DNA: TGTGCCAGCAGCTCGCGCCAGGGGGCCTCGGGGACTGAAGCTTTCTTT.

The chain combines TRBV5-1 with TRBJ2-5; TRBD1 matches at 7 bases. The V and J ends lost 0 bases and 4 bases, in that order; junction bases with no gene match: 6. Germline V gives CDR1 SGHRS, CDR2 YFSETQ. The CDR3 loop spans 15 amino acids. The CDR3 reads CASSLGQGGSETQYF. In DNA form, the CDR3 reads TGCGCCAGCAGCTTGGGACAGGGTGGATCAGAGACCCAGTACTTC.

CDR3 in DNA: TGTGCCAGCAAAGTCTTCCACCGTCGACAGGGGGCGGATTCTAATGAAAAACTGTTTTTT. Residues: CASKVFHRRQGADSNEKLFF. The chain links TRBV5-4 to TRBJ1-4, with TRBD1 matching over 10 bases. This CDR3 is built from 20 residues. Germline assignment: CDR1 SGHNT and CDR2 YYREEE (reference sequence). The trim removed 6 bases at V and 3 bases at J, leaving 20 bases unmatched.

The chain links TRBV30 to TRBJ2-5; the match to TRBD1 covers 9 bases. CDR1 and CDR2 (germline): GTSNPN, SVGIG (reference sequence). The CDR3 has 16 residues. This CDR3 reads CGPGGTGLCCQETQYF. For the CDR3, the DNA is TGTGGGCCTGGAGGGACAGGGCTATGCTGTCAGGAGACCCAGTACTTC.

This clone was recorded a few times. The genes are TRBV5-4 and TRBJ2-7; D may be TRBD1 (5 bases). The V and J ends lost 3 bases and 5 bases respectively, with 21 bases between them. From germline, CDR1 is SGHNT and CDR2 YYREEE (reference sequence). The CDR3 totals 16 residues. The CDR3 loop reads CASSSYGDQGIHEQYF. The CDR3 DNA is TGTGCCAGCAGCTCATACGGCGATCAGGGTATCCACGAGCAGTACTTC.

This CDR3 is CASSATGEKLFF. The CDR3 nucleotides are TGTGCCAGCAGCGCGACAGGAGAAAAACTGTTTTTT. The chain joins TRBV9 to TRBJ1-4; D perhaps matches TRBD1 (6 bases). This CDR3 is built from 12 residues. From germline, CDR1 is SGDLS and CDR2 YYNGEE. V lost 3 bases to trimming and J lost 8 bases, with 8 bases between them.

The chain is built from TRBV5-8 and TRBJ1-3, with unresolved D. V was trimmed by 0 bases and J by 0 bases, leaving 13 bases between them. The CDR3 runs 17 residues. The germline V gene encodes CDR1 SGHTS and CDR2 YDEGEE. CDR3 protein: CASSLGGVPLSGNTIYF. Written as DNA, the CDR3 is TGTGCCAGCAGCTTGGGGGGAGTACCTCTCTCTGGAAACACCATATATTTT. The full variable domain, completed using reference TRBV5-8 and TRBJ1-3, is EAGVTQSPTHLIKTRGQQATLRCSPISGHTSVYWYQQALGLGLQFLLWYDEGEERNRGNFPPRFSGRQFPNYSSELNVNALELEDSALYLCASSLGGVPLSGNTIYFGEGSWLTVV.

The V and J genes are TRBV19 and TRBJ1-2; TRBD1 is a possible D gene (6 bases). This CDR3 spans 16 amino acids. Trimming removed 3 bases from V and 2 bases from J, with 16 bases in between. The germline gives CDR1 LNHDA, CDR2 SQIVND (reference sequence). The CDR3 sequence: CASSMWGQELNYGYTF. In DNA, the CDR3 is TGTGCCAGTAGTATGTGGGGACAAGAACTAAACTATGGCTACACCTTC.